The 10 T cell receptor beta chains presented below share a single source sample, sequenced in a study of blood T cells in healthy people across ages. Next came a second PCR, run for about 7 to 12 cycles, which used a sample-barcoded 5' primer along with a J-beta primer mix. TCRdb re-called the 5' RACE reads through MiXCR, storing one row per CDR3 protein. This sample has 790,000 or so distinct CDR3 sequences, with about 56% found just once. The sequencing sample was made of blood. Every receptor here comes from a middle-aged man in good health.

This clonotype was detected only once. The chain joins TRBV3-1 to TRBJ2-7, with 12 bases aligning to TRBD2. The DNA end favors TRBJ2-5, so the J call may be wrong. The germline CDR1 and CDR2 sequences are LGHDT and YNNKEL (reference sequence). The CDR3 totals 16 residues. The chain's CDR3 is CASSNRLAGAQETQYF. The CDR3 bases are TGTGCCAGCTCAAACCGACTAGCGGGGGCTCAAGAGACCCAGTACTTC.

This clonotype was observed once. This sequence joins TRBV27 and TRBJ1-1; D uncertain. The V gene lost 8 bases and the J gene lost 1 base, with 14 bases spanning the gap. Germline CDR1 reads MNHEY; CDR2 reads SMNVEV (reference sequence). This CDR3 has 14 residues. The CDR3 nucleotides read TGTGCCAGCCGCGGACCCATTTCGAACACTGAAGCTTTCTTT. Residues: CASRGPISNTEAFF.

V is TRBV7-2 and J is TRBJ2-3; the D gene is possibly TRBD1 (5 bases). Per the germline V gene, CDR1 is SGHTA and CDR2 is FQGNSA. The CDR3 covers 15 residues. V gave up 1 base and J gave up 3 bases, with 11 bases separating them. The CDR3 protein is CASSLVPGPTDTQYF. DNA for the CDR3: TGTGCCAGCAGCTTAGTTCCAGGGCCGACAGATACGCAGTATTTT.

This clonotype was found a few times. This chain uses TRBV9 with TRBJ2-7, with D perhaps TRBD2 (5 bases). Germline V gene data show CDR1 as SGDLS and CDR2 as YYNGEE. The CDR3 extends over 14 amino acids. V lost 4 bases to trimming and J lost 3 bases, with 14 bases between them. CDR3 protein: CASSKRGWDYEQYF. CDR3 in DNA: TGTGCCAGCAGCAAACGGGGATGGGACTACGAGCAGTACTTC.

The V call is TRBV20-1, the J call TRBJ2-7; possibly TRBD2 for D (7 bases). Looked up from germline, CDR1 is DFQATT and CDR2 is SNEGSKA (reference sequence). This CDR3 comprises 14 residues. Trimming removed 6 bases from V and 7 bases from J, with 22 bases in between. The CDR3 nucleotides are TGCAGTGCCACACAGGGTGGGGACTACAATGAGCAGTACTTC. Amino acids: CSATQGGDYNEQYF.

This clonotype came up once. This sequence joins TRBV5-8 and TRBJ1-2; TRBD1 matches 12 bases. Looked up from germline, CDR1 is SGHTS and CDR2 is YDEGEE. Trimming cost V 5 bases and J 3 bases; bases outside gene matches: 5. The CDR3 sequence is 15 residues long. CDR3 amino acids: CASRGTGGGYYGYTF. DNA for the CDR3: TGTGCCAGCAGGGGGACAGGGGGCGGTTACTATGGCTACACCTTC.

This chain connects TRBV12-3 or TRBV12-4 to TRBJ1-4, with a possible D match to TRBD1 (6 bases). V dropped 6 bases and J dropped 4 bases, with 12 bases sitting between them. The CDR3 sequence is 14 residues long. Written as DNA, the CDR3 is TGTGCCAGCAGATCAGGACAGCTTAATGAAAAACTGTTTTTT. Its protein is CASRSGQLNEKLFF.

This chain connects TRBV10-2 to TRBJ2-5, with 11 bases lining up with TRBD2. The CDR3 totals 16 residues. Germline-derived CDR1 and CDR2 are WSHSY and SAAADI. Losses at the gene ends were 6 bases for V and 4 bases for J; bases not matched to a gene: 10. The CDR3 DNA follows: TGCGCCAGCAGGGAAATTAGCGGGAGGGGAACAGAGACCCAGTACTTC. Translated: CASREISGRGTETQYF.

This chain links TRBV20-1 with TRBJ2-1; D may be TRBD2 (5 bases). Germline CDR1 reads DFQATT; CDR2 reads SNEGSKA (reference sequence). V gave up 2 bases and J gave up 6 bases, with 17 bases separating them. CDR3 length equals 15 residues. CDR3 nucleotides: TGCAGTGCTAGACGAGGACTCCCTTTCTCCAATGAGCAGTTCTTC. This translates into CSARRGLPFSNEQFF.

The rearrangement joins TRBV6-6 to TRBJ2-1; 8 nucleotides match TRBD2. CDR1 is MNHNY, CDR2 SVGAGI, per germline (reference sequence). CDR3 length: 17 amino acids. The ends lost 7 bases at V and 6 bases at J; junction bases unmatched: 17. This CDR3 is CASTPSDGRGVLNEQFF. CDR3 in DNA: TGTGCCAGCACCCCATCCGACGGGAGGGGGGTACTCAATGAGCAGTTCTTC.